This T cell receptor beta chain was obtained from a study of circulating CD8 cells and anti-PD-1 response in melanoma (dated by TCRdb to 2018 to 2020). Background on the whole study: Patients received nivolumab intravenously at 3 mg/kg every 2 weeks. The melanoma cohort included approximately 13 patients, of whom seven received anti-PD-1 as first-line therapy and six had previously received targeted therapy or immunotherapy. Patients with complete or partial responses were classified as responders, and patients with stable or progressive disease (RECIST v1.1) were classified as non-responders. The TCR repertoire analysis included some eleven melanoma patients, of whom 7 were non-responders and 4 were responders. In on-treatment samples, a biotinylated anti-human IgG4 antibody was used to detect PD-1. Study-wide findings and limitations: The highest diversity was observed in the DNEG repertoire, similar and higher clonality was shown by the PD-1 and DPOS repertoires, and the lowest diversity was found in the TIGIT repertoires. The cohort mixed treatment-naive and previously treated patients, which the authors noted could influence results. Repertoires were mostly private between subsets, with fewer than 8% of TRB clonotypes shared at M1, and the greatest sharing occurred between DPOS and TIGIT. Tumor material was not accessible, so tumor reactivity was assessed by peptide assays on expanded sorted subsets instead. Only baseline and M1 samples from a small cohort with few responders were used in the published TCR repertoire comparisons. Because material was limited, experiments were generally done without replicates.

Using a BD FACSAria II cell sorter, four subsets defined by PD-1 and/or TIGIT were sorted from live CD3+CD8+TCRalphabeta+ cells. To characterize relevance to anti-PD-1 therapy response, circulating CD8 T cells were sorted into four subsets based on PD-1 and TIGIT expression. For each sorted CD8 T-cell subset, both the TCR alpha and TCR beta chains were sequenced. Peripheral blood was drawn before the first anti-PD-1 injection and after two and four injections. PBMCs were immediately isolated by Ficoll gradient centrifugation. Until use, PBMCs were stored frozen in liquid nitrogen in RPMI containing roughly 20% FCS and around 9.2% DMSO. After thawing, PBMCs were stained with a viability dye plus antibodies against CD3, CD8alpha, TCRalphabeta, PD-1 and TIGIT. Total RNA was extracted with the RNeasy Kit, and every sample reached a RIN above 7. This clonotype is characterized as medium-sized (0.01 to 0.1%). The target of this receptor is not known. Base qualities are not recorded, but no much larger clone differs from it by a single base.

Looking up the germline V gene (reference sequence) yields CDR1 LNHDA and CDR2 SQIVND. Counted from cysteine to phenylalanine, this CDR3 has 13 amino acids. Of all the DNA, just the CDR3 is kept, 39 bases in frame from base 1. V lost 5 bases and J lost 3 bases; the stretch between them is 10 bases long. Sequencing was carried out with a NextSeq 500. The QIAseq Immune Repertoire RNA Library Kit, Human TCR Panel, was used to prepare TCR libraries from 15 ng of total RNA. TCR libraries were sequenced on an Illumina NextSeq with a Mid Output V2 kit, using asymmetric 261x41 paired-end reads. Every TCR library was diluted down to roughly 4 nM, then pooled, denatured and loaded at roughly 1 pM. The authors' analysis ran thus. TCR FASTQ files were processed in the QIAGEN GeneGlobe Data Analysis Center, and downstream analysis was performed in R 3.5.2. Clonality was calculated as one minus the Shannon entropy normalized by the log of the number of unique productive sequences. TRA or TRB clonotypes differing in abundance between baseline and M1 were identified within each subset by Fisher exact tests at 5% FDR. Clonotypes with differential abundance were put into four groups: emerging, expanding, contracting or non-expanding/contracting. Repertoire overlap between patients was measured with Morisita's overlap index. The raw public reads went through TCRdb reprocessing: fastp at Q25, MiXCR clone calling, in-frame beta chains kept. Identical CDR3 protein sequences are pooled into one entry, listed with their most common genes and DNA. The V and J calls reflect TCRdb's pipeline rather than the authors' work. Here the sample has roughly 2,200 distinct CDR3 sequences; 6% to 7% occur a single time. The ten largest make up about 2.7% of the sample.

The rearrangement joined TRBV19 to TRBJ1-2, with TRBD1 perhaps the D gene, on 6 matching bases. The specimen was CD8+ T cells from PBMCs, collected at baseline or after one month of anti-PD-1 therapy (not recorded which). This clonotype was obtained from a human donor with melanoma. The DNA is as follows: TGTGCCAGTAGTCCAAACAGGGACTATGGCTACACCTTC. This yields the protein CASSPNRDYGYTF.